This TCR beta chain was recorded in a study of blood T cell repertoires in COVID-19. Study details: Acute-phase and convalescent COVID-19 samples originated in the United States, Italy and Spain. PBMCs, B-cell-depleted T cells, or T cells were the source of the cDNA or gDNA that made up the material.

Participant age was roughly 18 to 90 years, and participants resided in about 25 US areas. Authors' data handling: The assay estimated nucleated cells by amplifying reference gene primers. Profiled with immunoSEQ multiplex PCR; TCRdb holds only in-frame clones, not every one. V, J and clone size are taken as reported in that table, and D and trimming were inferred from the DNA itself. The table records a few hundred thousand clones, 65% to 85% of them present only once. This CDR3 region has 15 residues. The germline V and J ends were trimmed by 1 base and 2 bases, with 10 bases remaining between them. Per germline, CDR1 SGDLS and CDR2 YYNGEE. This clone was found once.

V gene TRBV9 combines with J gene TRBJ1-3; tentative D call: TRBD1 (6 bases). This TCR was sampled from a middle-aged woman who had recovered from COVID-19. The sequenced sample consisted of PBMCs or T cells enriched from blood (not recorded which). For the CDR3, the DNA is TGTGCCAGCAGCGTATCAGGACAGCCTGGAAACACCATATATTTT. Its protein product is CASSVSGQPGNTIYF.